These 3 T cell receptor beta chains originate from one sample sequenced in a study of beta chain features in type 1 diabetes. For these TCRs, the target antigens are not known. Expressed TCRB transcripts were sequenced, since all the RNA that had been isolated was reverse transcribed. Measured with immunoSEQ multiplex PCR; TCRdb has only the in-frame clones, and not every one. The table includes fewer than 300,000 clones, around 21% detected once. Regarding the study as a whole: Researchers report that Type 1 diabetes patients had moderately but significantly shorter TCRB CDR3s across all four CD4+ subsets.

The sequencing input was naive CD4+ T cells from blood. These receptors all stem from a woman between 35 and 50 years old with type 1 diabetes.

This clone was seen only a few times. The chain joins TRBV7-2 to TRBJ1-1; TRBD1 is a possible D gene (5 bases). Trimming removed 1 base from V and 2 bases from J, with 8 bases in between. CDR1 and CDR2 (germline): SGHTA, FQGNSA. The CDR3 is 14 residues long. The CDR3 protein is CASSLGQQNTEAFF. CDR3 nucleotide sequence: TGTGCCAGCAGCTTAGGACAGCAAAACACTGAAGCTTTCTTT.

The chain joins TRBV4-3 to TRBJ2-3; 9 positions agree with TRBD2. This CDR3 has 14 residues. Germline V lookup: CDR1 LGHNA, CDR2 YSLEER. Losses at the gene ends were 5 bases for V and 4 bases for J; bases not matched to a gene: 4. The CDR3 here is CASSWAGGADTQYF. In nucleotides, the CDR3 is TGCGCCAGCAGCTGGGCGGGGGGGGCAGATACGCAGTATTTT.

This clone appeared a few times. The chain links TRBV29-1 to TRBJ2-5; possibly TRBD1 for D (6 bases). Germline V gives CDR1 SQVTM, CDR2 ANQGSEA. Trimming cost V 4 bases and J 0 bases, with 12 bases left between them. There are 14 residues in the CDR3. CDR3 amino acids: CSVAGHPYQETQYF. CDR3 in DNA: TGCAGCGTTGCGGGACATCCGTACCAAGAGACCCAGTACTTC.